A selection of T cell receptor beta chains follows, all from one sample in a study of read filtering for tumor transcriptome and immune sequencing. Via MiXCR, TCRdb re-called the reads, giving one row per CDR3 protein. The sample includes roughly 24,000 distinct CDR3 sequences, roughly 13% seen only once; the top ten take 65% to 75%. Sequencing input: a population of CD138-negative cells sorted from bone marrow. Receptors were obtained from a donor older than 35 with multiple myeloma. The CDR3 runs from the conserved cysteine through the conserved F or W. A D gene is named only where the DNA matches it firmly. Clone size is given for some rows only: seen once, a few or many times, or a class if the clone is expanded.

j_gene: TRBJ1-3
d_gene: -
v_gene: TRBV4-1
abundance: many
CDR3aa: CASSPASFSGNTIYF
CDR3nt: TGCGCCAGCAGTCCAGCGTCCTTCTCTGGAAACACCATATATTTT

j_gene: TRBJ2-1
d_gene: TRBD2
v_gene: TRBV20-1
abundance: -
CDR3aa: CSARASRGAGGEQFF
CDR3nt: TGCAGTGCTAGAGCGAGCCGGGGAGCGGGGGGTGAGCAGTTCTTC

j_gene: TRBJ2-3
d_gene: TRBD1
v_gene: TRBV6-5
abundance: many
CDR3aa: CASSRPTHRGVDTQYF
CDR3nt: TGTGCCAGCAGCCGCCCCACTCACAGGGGAGTAGATACGCAGTATTTT

j_gene: TRBJ2-3
d_gene: TRBD2
v_gene: TRBV20-1
abundance: few
CDR3aa: CSARTSGNTDTQYF
CDR3nt: TGCAGTGCAAGGACTAGCGGGAACACAGATACGCAGTATTTT

j_gene: TRBJ2-4
d_gene: -
v_gene: TRBV5-5
abundance: -
CDR3aa: CASSPGDLAKNIQYF
CDR3nt: TGTGCCAGCAGCCCTGGGGACTTAGCCAAAAACATTCAGTACTTC

j_gene: TRBJ2-7
d_gene: TRBD1
v_gene: TRBV27
abundance: -
CDR3aa: CASSLAGTGYEQYF
CDR3nt: TGTGCCAGCAGTTTAGCGGGGACAGGCTACGAGCAGTACTTC

j_gene: TRBJ2-2
d_gene: TRBD1
v_gene: TRBV6-6
abundance: many
CDR3aa: CASSYPGTVPVSPGELFF
CDR3nt: TGTGCCAGCAGTTACCCGGGGACAGTACCAGTATCACCCGGGGAGCTGTTTTTT

j_gene: TRBJ2-7
d_gene: -
v_gene: TRBV5-1
abundance: few
CDR3aa: CASSSQQGVVGYEQYF
CDR3nt: TGCGCCAGCAGCTCGCAACAGGGAGTTGTAGGATACGAGCAGTACTTC

j_gene: TRBJ2-6
d_gene: TRBD1
v_gene: TRBV12-3/TRBV12-4
abundance: many
CDR3aa: CASSKTGGAYNFGANVLTF
CDR3nt: TGTGCCAGCAGTAAGACAGGGGGCGCTTACAACTTTGGGGCCAACGTCCTGACTTTC

j_gene: TRBJ2-7
d_gene: TRBD1
v_gene: TRBV19
abundance: many
CDR3aa: CASSILGQSYEQYF
CDR3nt: TGTGCCAGTAGTATATTGGGACAGTCCTACGAGCAGTACTTC

j_gene: TRBJ2-1
d_gene: TRBD2
v_gene: TRBV5-1
abundance: many
CDR3aa: CASSSSGRRNNEQFF
CDR3nt: TGCGCCAGCAGCTCGAGCGGGAGAAGAAACAATGAGCAGTTCTTC

j_gene: TRBJ1-1
d_gene: TRBD1
v_gene: TRBV6-5
abundance: many
CDR3aa: CASTRTGATEAFF
CDR3nt: TGTGCCAGCACCCGGACAGGGGCCACTGAAGCTTTCTTT

j_gene: TRBJ2-1
d_gene: TRBD2
v_gene: TRBV15
abundance: few
CDR3aa: CATSRDHPSGLNEQFF
CDR3nt: TGTGCCACCAGCAGAGATCATCCTAGCGGGTTGAATGAGCAGTTCTTC

j_gene: TRBJ2-7
d_gene: TRBD1
v_gene: TRBV3-1
abundance: many
CDR3aa: CASSPRDRGSYEQYF
CDR3nt: TGTGCCAGCAGCCCCCGGGACAGGGGTTCCTACGAGCAGTACTTC

j_gene: TRBJ2-3
d_gene: -
v_gene: TRBV29-1
abundance: few
CDR3aa: CSVDAAQGRTDTQCF
CDR3nt: TGCAGCGTTGACGCGGCTCAGGGGCGCACAGATACGCAGTGTTTT

j_gene: TRBJ2-3
d_gene: TRBD1
v_gene: TRBV29-1
abundance: many
CDR3aa: CSAPRQGLITDTQYF
CDR3nt: TGCAGCGCTCCGCGACAGGGGTTGATTACAGATACGCAGTATTTT

j_gene: TRBJ2-1
d_gene: TRBD1
v_gene: TRBV5-1
abundance: many
CDR3aa: CASSPRQGVAAEQFF
CDR3nt: TGCGCCAGCAGCCCACGACAGGGGGTGGCGGCCGAGCAGTTCTTC

j_gene: TRBJ2-1
d_gene: -
v_gene: TRBV13
abundance: many
CDR3aa: CASSPGSLRSPEQFF
CDR3nt: TGTGCCAGCAGCCCCGGGTCACTAAGGAGCCCAGAGCAGTTCTTC

j_gene: TRBJ1-6
d_gene: -
v_gene: TRBV5-1
abundance: few
CDR3aa: CASSLEGTVKSPLHF
CDR3nt: TGCGCCAGCAGCTTGGAAGGGACGGTGAAGTCACCCCTCCACTTT

j_gene: TRBJ2-5
d_gene: -
v_gene: TRBV5-1
abundance: -
CDR3aa: CASSLTQQETQYF
CDR3nt: TGCGCCAGCAGCTTGACCCAGCAAGAGACCCAGTACTTC

j_gene: TRBJ2-7
d_gene: -
v_gene: TRBV9
abundance: -
CDR3aa: CASSVGASHWDEQYF
CDR3nt: TGTGCCAGCAGCGTAGGGGCCTCCCACTGGGACGAGCAGTACTTC

j_gene: TRBJ2-6
d_gene: TRBD1
v_gene: TRBV3-1
abundance: -
CDR3aa: CASSRGQGEFGANVLTF
CDR3nt: TGTGCCAGCAGCCGTGGACAGGGAGAGTTTGGGGCCAACGTCCTGACTTTC

j_gene: TRBJ2-5
d_gene: TRBD1
v_gene: TRBV5-1
abundance: many
CDR3aa: CASSRRTGDGSETQYF
CDR3nt: TGCGCCAGCAGCCGCCGGACAGGGGACGGGTCAGAGACCCAGTACTTC

j_gene: TRBJ2-3
d_gene: -
v_gene: TRBV27
abundance: many
CDR3aa: CASSSGWADTQYF
CDR3nt: TGTGCCAGCAGTTCCGGCTGGGCAGATACGCAGTATTTT

j_gene: TRBJ2-1
d_gene: -
v_gene: TRBV5-6
abundance: many
CDR3aa: CASSFSGLSYNEQFF
CDR3nt: TGTGCCAGCAGCTTCTCAGGGCTCTCCTACAATGAGCAGTTCTTC

j_gene: TRBJ2-3
d_gene: -
v_gene: TRBV29-1
abundance: many
CDR3aa: CSVVTSITDTQYF
CDR3nt: TGCAGCGTTGTTACTAGCATTACAGATACGCAGTATTTT

j_gene: TRBJ2-1
d_gene: TRBD2
v_gene: TRBV29-1
abundance: many
CDR3aa: CSVEGREDFPNEQFF
CDR3nt: TGCAGCGTTGAAGGACGGGAGGACTTTCCCAATGAGCAGTTCTTC

j_gene: TRBJ2-3
d_gene: -
v_gene: TRBV6-6
abundance: few
CDR3aa: CASSYPSGTDTQYF
CDR3nt: TGTGCCAGCAGTTACCCCAGCGGAACAGATACGCAGTATTTT

j_gene: TRBJ2-5
d_gene: TRBD2
v_gene: TRBV20-1
abundance: many
CDR3aa: CGGLAGGDQETQYF
CDR3nt: TGCGGGGGACTAGCGGGAGGTGATCAAGAGACCCAGTACTTC

j_gene: TRBJ2-6
d_gene: -
v_gene: TRBV9
abundance: -
CDR3aa: CASSPRKTPWYSGANVLTF
CDR3nt: TGTGCCAGCAGCCCACGAAAGACTCCATGGTACTCTGGGGCCAACGTCCTGACTTTC

j_gene: TRBJ2-2
d_gene: -
v_gene: TRBV7-2
abundance: many
CDR3aa: CASSTVGGYTGELFF
CDR3nt: TGTGCCAGCAGCACAGTGGGAGGTTACACCGGGGAGCTGTTTTTT

j_gene: TRBJ2-7
d_gene: -
v_gene: TRBV7-6
abundance: -
CDR3aa: CASSLADGGDYEQYF
CDR3nt: TGTGCCAGCAGCCTCGCGGACGGAGGGGACTACGAGCAGTACTTC

j_gene: TRBJ2-1
d_gene: TRBD2
v_gene: TRBV5-6
abundance: many
CDR3aa: CASSLDPNGRANEQFF
CDR3nt: TGTGCCAGCAGCTTGGACCCAAACGGGAGGGCCAATGAGCAGTTCTTC

j_gene: TRBJ2-1
d_gene: TRBD2
v_gene: TRBV7-9
abundance: many
CDR3aa: CASSTLAGSSYNEQFF
CDR3nt: TGTGCCAGCAGCACCCTAGCGGGAAGCTCCTACAATGAGCAGTTCTTC

j_gene: TRBJ1-5
d_gene: TRBD1
v_gene: TRBV12-3/TRBV12-4
abundance: -
CDR3aa: CAGNTQGQPLHF
CDR3nt: TGTGCCGGCAACACACAGGGACAGCCCCTGCATTTT

j_gene: TRBJ2-2
d_gene: TRBD2
v_gene: TRBV11-2
abundance: many
CDR3aa: CASSLVGGDTGELFF
CDR3nt: TGTGCCAGCAGCTTAGTGGGAGGGGACACCGGGGAGCTGTTTTTT

j_gene: TRBJ2-7
d_gene: TRBD1
v_gene: TRBV5-1
abundance: many
CDR3aa: CASSPRTGGALPQYF
CDR3nt: TGCGCCAGCAGCCCGAGGACAGGGGGCGCGCTGCCGCAGTACTTC

j_gene: TRBJ2-6
d_gene: -
v_gene: TRBV28
abundance: many
CDR3aa: CASSFPQGGRSGANVLTF
CDR3nt: TGTGCCAGCAGTTTCCCACAGGGGGGGAGGTCTGGGGCCAACGTCCTGACTTTC

j_gene: TRBJ2-4
d_gene: TRBD1
v_gene: TRBV4-1
abundance: many
CDR3aa: CASSSRGDRGAKNIQYF
CDR3nt: TGCGCCAGCAGCTCCAGGGGGGACAGGGGAGCCAAAAACATTCAGTACTTC

j_gene: TRBJ2-1
d_gene: -
v_gene: TRBV19
abundance: many
CDR3aa: CASSTGNEQFF
CDR3nt: TGTGCCAGTAGTACCGGCAATGAGCAGTTCTTC

j_gene: TRBJ1-4
d_gene: TRBD1
v_gene: TRBV11-2
abundance: many
CDR3aa: CASRRAPTGAVEKLFF
CDR3nt: TGTGCCAGCAGACGGGCCCCGACAGGGGCCGTTGAAAAACTGTTTTTT

j_gene: TRBJ2-3
d_gene: -
v_gene: TRBV5-4
abundance: many
CDR3aa: CASSIGGTDTQYF
CDR3nt: TGTGCCAGCAGCATAGGGGGGACAGATACGCAGTATTTT

j_gene: TRBJ2-7
d_gene: -
v_gene: TRBV27
abundance: many
CDR3aa: CASSLLDSLREQYF
CDR3nt: TGTGCCAGCAGTTTATTGGACAGCCTTCGGGAGCAGTACTTC

j_gene: TRBJ2-7
d_gene: TRBD2
v_gene: TRBV11-2
abundance: -
CDR3aa: CASSPNGPGQASGFSYEQYF
CDR3nt: TGTGCCAGCAGCCCCAACGGGCCGGGTCAGGCTAGCGGATTTTCCTACGAGCAGTACTTC

j_gene: TRBJ2-2
d_gene: -
v_gene: TRBV11-2
abundance: many
CDR3aa: CASSLSRWGANTGELFF
CDR3nt: TGTGCCAGCAGCTTATCCCGTTGGGGGGCCAACACCGGGGAGCTGTTTTTT

j_gene: TRBJ1-1
d_gene: -
v_gene: TRBV14
abundance: -
CDR3aa: CASSRRGGNTEAFF
CDR3nt: TGTGCCAGCAGCCGGCGCGGGGGGAACACTGAAGCTTTCTTT